The source of this TCR beta chain is a study of T cells expressing NK-cell markers. Study as a whole: The study drew TCR beta repertoires from sorted CD3+CD56+NKG2C+, CD3+CD56+NKG2C- and CD3+CD56-NKG2C+ T cells. Among eight sequenced donors, seven carried HCMV seropositivity while one was seronegative. Points from the study as a whole: Dominant NKG2C+ clonotypes were found to form about 1.0-7.0% of CD8+ T cells in 5 or 6 donors.

UMI-tagged 5'RACE template switching yielded the TCR beta cDNA. TCRdb re-called the 5' RACE reads and gives one entry per CDR3 protein, without DNA. In all, the sample yields some 300,000 distinct CDR3 sequences. Looked up from germline, CDR1 is SQVTM and CDR2 is ANQGSEA. There are 16 residues in the CDR3. Notes on this clonotype: Its cognate antigen is unknown.

Source material: blood T cells: a sorted CD56 or NKG2C T cell subset, CD4+ or CD8+ T cells, or bulk PBMC T cells (not recorded which). The receptor was isolated from a man aged 18-30 years in good health. The genes are TRBV29-1 and TRBJ2-1; TCRdb's D call of TRBD2 is untestable without DNA. CDR3 sequence reads: CSVEGLAGVPYNEQFF.